Listed below are T cell receptor beta chains from one sample, sequenced in a study of identical twins. MiXCR, run by TCRdb on the 5' RACE reads, gives a single entry per CDR3 protein. The repertoire holds 550,000 to 700,000 distinct CDR3 sequences, with about 20% as singletons. These data also formed part of another study, on T cells expressing NK-cell markers.

The sequenced sample was PBMCs. The receptors originated from a woman under 30 in good health. Both conserved end residues are part of each CDR3. The D gene is left open where the match is weak. Size is stated for part of the rows, as once, few or many counts, or as a class when the clone is expanded.

clone_size	v_call	d_call	j_call	cdr3_aa	cdr3_nt
-	TRBV7-6	TRBD1	TRBJ2-3	CASSERGGAGTDTQYF	TGCGCCAGCAGCGAAAGAGGGGGCGCGGGCACAGATACGCAGTATTTT
-	TRBV25-1	-	TRBJ2-7	CASSEYGGRNEQYF	TGTGCCAGCAGTGAATATGGGGGGAGAAACGAGCAGTACTTC
-	TRBV6-1	-	TRBJ2-5	CASSVEVSQETQYF	TGTGCCAGCAGTGTCGAGGTGTCCCAAGAGACCCAGTACTTC
-	TRBV12-5	-	TRBJ2-5	CASGFHRGLQETQYF	TGTGCTAGTGGTTTTCACAGGGGACTCCAAGAGACCCAGTACTTC
few	TRBV10-2	-	TRBJ2-1	CASSVEGPHEQFF	TGCGCCAGCAGTGTGGAGGGGCCGCATGAGCAGTTCTTC
few	TRBV27	-	TRBJ2-5	CASSFLGARGQETQYF	TGTGCCAGCAGTTTCTTGGGGGCGAGGGGCCAAGAGACCCAGTACTTC
few	TRBV7-2	-	TRBJ2-4	CASSLGSGSIAKNIQYF	TGTGCCAGCAGCTTAGGGAGCGGGTCCATAGCCAAAAACATTCAGTACTTC
-	TRBV7-3	-	TRBJ2-7	CASSPSGGTLSSYEQYF	TGTGCCAGCAGCCCCTCAGGGGGGACTTTAAGCTCCTACGAGCAGTACTTC
many	TRBV5-1	TRBD2	TRBJ2-1	CASSPGGTQLNNEQFF	TGCGCCAGCAGCCCGGGAGGGACTCAGCTAAACAATGAGCAGTTCTTC
-	TRBV24-1	-	TRBJ2-5	CATSDPQKPSLGETQYF	TGTGCCACCAGTGACCCTCAAAAACCCAGCCTGGGAGAGACCCAGTACTTC
-	TRBV20-1	-	TRBJ2-7	CSAQTERGAYEQYF	TGCAGTGCGCAGACCGAAAGGGGCGCCTACGAGCAGTACTTC
-	TRBV6-1	-	TRBJ2-1	CASSGRILAPTYNEQFF	TGTGCCAGCAGTGGTCGGATTCTAGCGCCAACCTACAATGAGCAGTTCTTC
-	TRBV9	-	TRBJ2-7	CASSVGTPGSKSEQYF	TGTGCCAGCAGCGTAGGGACACCTGGGTCTAAGAGCGAGCAGTACTTC
-	TRBV20-1	TRBD1	TRBJ2-7	CSARRQGNPYEQYF	TGCAGTGCTAGGCGACAGGGAAACCCCTACGAGCAGTACTTC
few	TRBV10-3	-	TRBJ1-5	CAISTGGASLGQPQHF	TGTGCCATCAGTACGGGGGGCGCGAGTCTAGGTCAGCCCCAGCATTTT
-	TRBV28	-	TRBJ1-2	CASSADSRGYTF	TGTGCCAGCAGTGCGGACAGCCGTGGCTACACCTTC
-	TRBV20-1	TRBD2	TRBJ2-1	CSAGGLAGGRNEQFF	TGCAGTGCCGGGGGACTAGCGGGAGGTAGAAATGAGCAGTTCTTC
few	TRBV20-1	TRBD2	TRBJ2-1	CSARDNELLAVTYNEQFF	TGCAGTGCTAGAGATAATGAGCTACTAGCGGTTACCTACAATGAGCAGTTCTTC
few	TRBV7-3	-	TRBJ2-7	CASSLSVGAYEQYF	TGTGCCAGCAGCTTAAGCGTCGGGGCCTACGAGCAGTACTTC
few	TRBV27	-	TRBJ1-1	CASRGPGQTTNTEAFF	TGTGCCAGCCGCGGACCCGGGCAGACGACAAACACTGAAGCTTTCTTT
few	TRBV6-1	-	TRBJ1-1	CASDPISGLNTEAFF	TGTGCCAGCGATCCCATTTCGGGGCTAAACACTGAAGCTTTCTTT
few	TRBV20-1	-	TRBJ2-5	CSARWGAATQYF	TGCAGTGCTCGATGGGGGGCAGCGACCCAGTACTTC
-	TRBV10-2	TRBD1	TRBJ1-5	CASSRTGGVNQPQHF	TGCGCCAGCAGCCGGACAGGGGGCGTCAATCAGCCCCAGCATTTT
-	TRBV9	TRBD2	TRBJ2-1	CASSVGVAGGHEQFF	TGTGCCAGCAGCGTAGGGGTAGCGGGTGGTCATGAGCAGTTCTTC
many	TRBV6-2/TRBV6-3	-	TRBJ2-7	CASTYTPTEQYF	TGTGCCAGCACTTATACCCCCACGGAGCAGTACTTC
-	TRBV19	-	TRBJ2-1	CASSITHYNEQFF	TGTGCCAGTAGTATAACACATTACAATGAGCAGTTCTTC
few	TRBV9	-	TRBJ1-2	CASSVANREDGYTF	TGTGCCAGCAGCGTAGCTAACAGGGAAGATGGCTACACCTTC
-	TRBV20-1	-	TRBJ1-1	CSARAPSEAFF	TGCAGTGCTAGAGCCCCCAGTGAAGCTTTCTTT
-	TRBV30	TRBD2	TRBJ2-1	CAWSVRAGVGNEQFF	TGTGCCTGGAGTGTACGAGCGGGAGTAGGAAATGAGCAGTTCTTC
-	TRBV6-1	TRBD2	TRBJ2-1	CASSPQTSGVYNEQFF	TGTGCCAGCAGTCCCCAGACTAGCGGGGTTTACAATGAGCAGTTCTTC
few	TRBV12-3/TRBV12-4	TRBD2	TRBJ2-1	CASTLTSGAQFF	TGTGCCAGCACCCTGACTAGCGGGGCCCAGTTCTTC
-	TRBV5-1	TRBD2	TRBJ2-3	CASSPKRGGPSTDTQYF	TGCGCCAGCAGCCCGAAGCGGGGGGGCCCTAGCACAGATACGCAGTATTTT
-	TRBV6-1	-	TRBJ1-6	CASSPRRGNSPLHF	TGTGCCAGCAGTCCCCGGCGGGGAAATTCACCCCTCCACTTT
few	TRBV30	TRBD2	TRBJ2-3	CAWTSFGRAGDTQYF	TGTGCCTGGACGTCATTCGGGAGGGCCGGAGATACGCAGTATTTT
few	TRBV20-1	-	TRBJ2-7	CSATSSYEQYF	TGCAGTGCCACCAGCAGCTACGAGCAGTACTTC
-	TRBV12-3/TRBV12-4	TRBD2	TRBJ2-3	CASHRGGASDTQYF	TGTGCCAGCCACCGCGGGGGGGCGTCGGATACGCAGTATTTT
-	TRBV9	-	TRBJ2-1	CASGEEAYNEQFF	TGTGCCAGTGGGGAGGAGGCCTACAATGAGCAGTTCTTC
-	TRBV12-3/TRBV12-4	-	TRBJ2-3	CASSRTVTDTQYF	TGTGCCAGCAGTCGGACTGTCACAGATACGCAGTATTTT
few	TRBV11-2	TRBD1	TRBJ1-2	CASSSPAVGTGGVYGYTF	TGTGCCAGCAGCTCGCCGGCTGTAGGGACAGGGGGCGTGTATGGCTACACCTTC
-	TRBV10-3	-	TRBJ2-7	CAISSDRGGGSGALEQYF	TGTGCCATCAGTTCTGACAGGGGAGGAGGCAGCGGGGCGCTCGAGCAGTACTTC
many	TRBV7-9	TRBD2	TRBJ2-7	CASSSGLTLFEQYF	TGTGCCAGCAGCTCGGGACTAACCTTGTTCGAGCAGTACTTC
-	TRBV7-9	-	TRBJ1-1	CAGHMPNTEAFF	TGTGCCGGACATATGCCGAACACTGAAGCTTTCTTT
many	TRBV6-1	-	TRBJ1-1	CASSKQGRDTEAFF	TGTGCCAGCAGTAAACAGGGTAGGGACACTGAAGCTTTCTTT
few	TRBV27	-	TRBJ2-3	CASRTLDTDTQYF	TGTGCCAGCAGAACACTTGACACAGATACGCAGTATTTT
few	TRBV9	-	TRBJ2-7	CASSVERGREQYF	TGTGCCAGCAGCGTAGAAAGGGGGAGGGAGCAGTACTTC
-	TRBV20-1	-	TRBJ2-2	CSARMTARNTGELFF	TGCAGTGCTAGAATGACCGCGAGGAACACCGGGGAGCTGTTTTTT
-	TRBV12-3/TRBV12-4	TRBD2	TRBJ2-2	CASSDTGGLNTGELFF	TGTGCCAGCAGTGATACGGGGGGTCTGAACACCGGGGAGCTGTTTTTT
few	TRBV6-5	-	TRBJ2-1	CASRGVGAWEFF	TGTGCCAGCAGGGGGGTCGGGGCATGGGAGTTCTTC
-	TRBV20-1	-	TRBJ1-3	CSAIVRNTIYF	TGCAGTGCTATCGTTCGGAACACCATATATTTT
few	TRBV20-1	TRBD2	TRBJ2-3	CSALRLAGSTDTQYF	TGCAGTGCGCTCCGACTAGCGGGGAGCACAGATACGCAGTATTTT
-	TRBV5-6	-	TRBJ2-2	CASSLGTAIPNTGELFF	TGTGCCAGCAGCTTGGGGACAGCAATACCGAACACCGGGGAGCTGTTTTTT
few	TRBV24-1	TRBD1	TRBJ2-3	CATSDFGQGSTDTQYF	TGTGCCACCAGTGATTTTGGACAGGGGAGTACAGATACGCAGTATTTT
few	TRBV5-1	TRBD1	TRBJ1-1	CASSSKQGFFTNTEAFF	TGCGCCAGCAGCTCTAAACAGGGGTTCTTTACGAACACTGAAGCTTTCTTT
-	TRBV20-1	-	TRBJ2-3	CSAPRPIGVDTQYF	TGCAGTGCCCCCCGCCCAATAGGGGTAGATACGCAGTATTTT